This TCR beta chain emerged from a study of control samples from healthy donors and cancer patients. TCRdb's table, derived via immunoSEQ multiplex PCR, lists solely in-frame clones and lacks some. Of about 55,000 clones listed, roughly 87% were seen once; the top ten hold 3.8%. The CDR3 sequence is 13 residues long. Germline-derived CDR1 and CDR2 are KGHSH and LQKENI. The V end was cut by 5 bases, the J end by 1 base, with 9 bases between. Input material: blood. The source of this sequence is a man aged 50-60 years in good health. V is TRBV18 and J is TRBJ2-7; D is unresolved. The CDR3 sequence is CASSAGFSYEQYF. CDR3 DNA sequence: TGTGCCAGCTCAGCCGGGTTTTCCTACGAGCAGTACTTC.